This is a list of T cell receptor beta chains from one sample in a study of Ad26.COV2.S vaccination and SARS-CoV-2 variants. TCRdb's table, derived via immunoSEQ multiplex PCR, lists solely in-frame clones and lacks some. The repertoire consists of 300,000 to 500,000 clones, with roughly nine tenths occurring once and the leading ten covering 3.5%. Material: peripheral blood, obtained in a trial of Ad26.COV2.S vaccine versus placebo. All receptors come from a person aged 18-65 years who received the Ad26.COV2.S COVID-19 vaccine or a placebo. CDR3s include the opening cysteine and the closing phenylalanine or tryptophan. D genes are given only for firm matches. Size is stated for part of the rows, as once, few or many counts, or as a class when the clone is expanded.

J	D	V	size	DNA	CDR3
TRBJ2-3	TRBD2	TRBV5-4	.	TGTGCCAGCAGCTCAGGACTAGCGGGGGGGCGGACAGATACGCAGTATTTT	CASSSGLAGGRTDTQYF
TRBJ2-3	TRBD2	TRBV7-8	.	TGTGCCAGCAGCTTAGAGGTGCGGACTAGCGTAGATACGCAGTATTTT	CASSLEVRTSVDTQYF
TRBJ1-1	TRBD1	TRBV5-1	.	TGCGCCAGCAGCTTGGGACGGACAGGCGAGAACACTGAAGCTTTCTTT	CASSLGRTGENTEAFF
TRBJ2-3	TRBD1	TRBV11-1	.	TGTGCCAGCAGCCCCGACAGGGGAGGCACAGATACGCAGTATTTT	CASSPDRGGTDTQYF
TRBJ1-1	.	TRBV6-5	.	TGTGCCAGCAGTTACGGTTACAGGGAGATGTTCACTGAAGCTTTCTTT	CASSYGYREMFTEAFF
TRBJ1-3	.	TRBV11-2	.	TGTGCCAGCAGCTTAGGACGGGTACGGGACCTTGGAAACACCATATATTTT	CASSLGRVRDLGNTIYF
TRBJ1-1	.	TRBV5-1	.	TGCGCCAGCAGCTTGGGGGGGAGGACTGAAGCTTTCTTT	CASSLGGRTEAFF
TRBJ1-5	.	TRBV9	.	TGTGCCAGCAAAGGAAGTCGCGGTCGGGAGGATCAGCCCCAGCATTTT	CASKGSRGREDQPQHF
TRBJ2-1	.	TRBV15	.	TGTGCCACCAGCAGCCCAGGTAGCTCCTACAATGAGCAGTTCTTC	CATSSPGSSYNEQFF
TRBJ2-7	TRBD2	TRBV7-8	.	TGTGCCAGCAGCGCCCATAGCGGGGGAGATTACTACGAGCAGTACTTC	CASSAHSGGDYYEQYF
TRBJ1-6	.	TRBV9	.	TGTGCCAGCACCCCCGGCACATATAATTCACCCCTCCACTTT	CASTPGTYNSPLHF
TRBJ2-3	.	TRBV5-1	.	TGCGCCAGCAGGACGCATTCTAGCACAGATACGCAGTATTTT	CASRTHSSTDTQYF
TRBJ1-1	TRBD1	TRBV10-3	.	TGTGCCATCGGGACAGGGGTGATCACTGAAGCTTTCTTT	CAIGTGVITEAFF
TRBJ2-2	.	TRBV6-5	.	TGTGCCAGCAGTTACGGGGTCGACACCGGGGAGCTGTTTTTT	CASSYGVDTGELFF
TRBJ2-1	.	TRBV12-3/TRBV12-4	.	TGTGCCAGCAGTTTCTGGTTTGAGCAGTTCTTC	CASSFWFEQFF
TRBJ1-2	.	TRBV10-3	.	TGTGCCATCAGTGATACAGGCTCGGGGGTTAATGGCTACACCTTC	CAISDTGSGVNGYTF
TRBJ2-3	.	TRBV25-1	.	TGTGCCAGCAGTGTGCCAGATACGCAGTATTTT	CASSVPDTQYF
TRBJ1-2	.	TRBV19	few	TGTGCCAGTAGTATCGCTCAGGGATCGGGCTACACCTTC	CASSIAQGSGYTF
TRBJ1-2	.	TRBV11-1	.	TGTGCCAGCAGCCCCGGCTATGGCTACACCTTC	CASSPGYGYTF
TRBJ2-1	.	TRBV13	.	TGTGCCAGCAGCTTTAGGGCTCCCAACAATGAGCAGTTCTTC	CASSFRAPNNEQFF
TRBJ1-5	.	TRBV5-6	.	TGTGCCAGCAGCAGTACGGGCAATCAGCCCCAGCATTTT	CASSSTGNQPQHF
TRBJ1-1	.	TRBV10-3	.	TGTGCCATCGGAGAGGGAAGCAGACCACTAACTGAAGCTTTCTTT	CAIGEGSRPLTEAFF
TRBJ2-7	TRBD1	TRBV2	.	TGTGCCAGCGCCCGGGACAGGGTCTACGAGCAGTACTTC	CASARDRVYEQYF